The entry that follows covers one T cell receptor beta chain sequence. The sample originates from a study of patients and donors after allogeneic stem cell transplantation. CDR1 is SEHNR and CDR2 is FQNEAQ in the germline V gene (reference sequence). Trimming shortened V by 3 bases and J by 5 bases, and 14 bases separated the two germline ends. The CDR3 is 15 amino acids. From the RT-PCR reads, TCRdb called clonotypes with MiXCR, one entry per CDR3 protein. The table shows hundreds of thousands of distinct CDR3 sequences, with roughly 17% occurring only once. The source is a human donor who was either an allogeneic HSCT recipient or a stem cell or donor lymphocyte infusion donor (not recorded which). It is not recorded whose cells these are; they may come from a transplant donor. The chain combines TRBV7-9 with TRBJ2-1; D might be TRBD1 or TRBD2, each matching 5 bases. Source material: blood, either unsorted or a sorted T cell fraction (not recorded which). The CDR3 sequence: CASSFVRDPNNEQFF. As DNA, the CDR3 is TGTGCCAGCAGCTTCGTCCGGGACCCAAACAATGAGCAGTTCTTC.